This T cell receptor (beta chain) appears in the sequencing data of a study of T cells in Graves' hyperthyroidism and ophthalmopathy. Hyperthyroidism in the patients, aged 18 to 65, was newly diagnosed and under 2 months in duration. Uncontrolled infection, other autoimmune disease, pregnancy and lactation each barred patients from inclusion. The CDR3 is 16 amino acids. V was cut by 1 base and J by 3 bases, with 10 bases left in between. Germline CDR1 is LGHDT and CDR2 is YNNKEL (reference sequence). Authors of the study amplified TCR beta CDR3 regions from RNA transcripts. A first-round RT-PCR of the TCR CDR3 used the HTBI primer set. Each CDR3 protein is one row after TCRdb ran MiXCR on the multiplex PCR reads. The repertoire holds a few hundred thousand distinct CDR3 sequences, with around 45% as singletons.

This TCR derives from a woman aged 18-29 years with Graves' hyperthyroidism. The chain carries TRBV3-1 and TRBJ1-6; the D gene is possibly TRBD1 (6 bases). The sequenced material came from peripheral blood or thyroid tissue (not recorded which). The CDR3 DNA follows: TGTGCCAGCAGCCAAGTGGGGGCCAGCTATAATTCACCCCTCCACTTT. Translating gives CASSQVGASYNSPLHF.